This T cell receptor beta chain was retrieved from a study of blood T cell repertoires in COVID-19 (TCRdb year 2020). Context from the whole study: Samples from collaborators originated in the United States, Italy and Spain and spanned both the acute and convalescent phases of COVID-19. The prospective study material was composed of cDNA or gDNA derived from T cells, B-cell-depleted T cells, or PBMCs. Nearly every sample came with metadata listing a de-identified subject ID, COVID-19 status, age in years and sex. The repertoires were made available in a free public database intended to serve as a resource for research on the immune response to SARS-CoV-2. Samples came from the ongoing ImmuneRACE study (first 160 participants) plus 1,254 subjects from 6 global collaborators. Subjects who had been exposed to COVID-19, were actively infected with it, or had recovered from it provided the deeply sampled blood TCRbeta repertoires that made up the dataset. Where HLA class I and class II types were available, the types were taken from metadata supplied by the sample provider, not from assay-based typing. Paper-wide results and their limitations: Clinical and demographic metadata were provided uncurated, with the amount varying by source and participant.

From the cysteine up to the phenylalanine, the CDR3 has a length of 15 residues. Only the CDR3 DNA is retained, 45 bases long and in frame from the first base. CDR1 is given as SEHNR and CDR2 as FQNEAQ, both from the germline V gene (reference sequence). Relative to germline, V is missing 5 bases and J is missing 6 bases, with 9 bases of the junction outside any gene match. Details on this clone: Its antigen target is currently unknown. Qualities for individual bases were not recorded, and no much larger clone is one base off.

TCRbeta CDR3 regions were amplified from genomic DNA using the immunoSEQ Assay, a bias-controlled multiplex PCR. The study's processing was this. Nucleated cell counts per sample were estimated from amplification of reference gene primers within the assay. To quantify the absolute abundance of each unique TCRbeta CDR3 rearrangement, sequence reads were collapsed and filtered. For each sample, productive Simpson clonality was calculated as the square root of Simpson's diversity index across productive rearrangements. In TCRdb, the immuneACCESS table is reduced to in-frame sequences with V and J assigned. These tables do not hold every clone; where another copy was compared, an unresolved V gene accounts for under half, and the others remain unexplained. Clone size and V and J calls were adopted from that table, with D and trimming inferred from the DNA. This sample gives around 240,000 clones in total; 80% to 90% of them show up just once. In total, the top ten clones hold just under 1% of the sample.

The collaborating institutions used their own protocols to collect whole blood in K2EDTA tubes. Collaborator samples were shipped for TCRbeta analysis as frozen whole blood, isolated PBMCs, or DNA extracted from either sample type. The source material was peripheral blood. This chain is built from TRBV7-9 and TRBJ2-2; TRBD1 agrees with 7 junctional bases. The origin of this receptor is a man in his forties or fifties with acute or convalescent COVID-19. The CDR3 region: CASSAGTELAGELFF. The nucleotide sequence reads TGTGCCAGCAGCGCCGGGACAGAACTGGCCGGGGAGCTGTTTTTT. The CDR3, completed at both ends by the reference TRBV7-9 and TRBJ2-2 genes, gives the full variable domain DTGVSQNPRHKITKRGQNVTFRCDPISEHNRLYWYRQTLGQGPEFLTYFQNEAQLEKSRLLSDRFSAERPKGSFSTLEIQRTEQGDSAMYLCASSAGTELAGELFFGEGSRLTVL.